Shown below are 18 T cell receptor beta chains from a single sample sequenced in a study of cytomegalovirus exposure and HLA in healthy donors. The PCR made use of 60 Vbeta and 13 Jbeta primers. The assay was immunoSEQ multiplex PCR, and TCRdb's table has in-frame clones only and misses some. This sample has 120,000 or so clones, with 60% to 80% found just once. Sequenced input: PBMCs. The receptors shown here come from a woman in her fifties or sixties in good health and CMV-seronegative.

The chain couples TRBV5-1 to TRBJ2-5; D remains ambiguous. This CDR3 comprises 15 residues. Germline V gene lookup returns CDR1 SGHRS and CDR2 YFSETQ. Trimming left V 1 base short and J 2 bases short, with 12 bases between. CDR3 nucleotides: TGCGCCAGCAGCTTGAGTTTTAACAAGCAAGAGACCCAGTACTTC. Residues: CASSLSFNKQETQYF.

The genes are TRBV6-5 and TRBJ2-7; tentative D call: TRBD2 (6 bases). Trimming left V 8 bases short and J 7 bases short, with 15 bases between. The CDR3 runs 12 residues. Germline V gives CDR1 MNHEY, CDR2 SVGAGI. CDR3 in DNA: TGTGCCAGCCGAAGACTAGAAGGGGAGCAGTACTTC. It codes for CASRRLEGEQYF.

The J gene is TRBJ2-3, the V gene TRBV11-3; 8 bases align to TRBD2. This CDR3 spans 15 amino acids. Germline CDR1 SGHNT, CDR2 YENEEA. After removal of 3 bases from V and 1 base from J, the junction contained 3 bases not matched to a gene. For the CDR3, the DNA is TGTGCCAGCAGCTTTCGTAGCGGGGGCACAGATACGCAGTATTTT. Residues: CASSFRSGGTDTQYF.

The CDR3 DNA reads TGTGCCAGCAGGGGGACAGGTGTTGGCTACACCTTC. This encodes CASRGTGVGYTF. The genes are TRBV6-5 and TRBJ1-2, with 8 bases matching TRBD1. The CDR3 extends over 12 amino acids. Per the germline V gene, CDR1 is MNHEY and CDR2 is SVGAGI. Trimming removed 6 bases from V and 7 bases from J; junction bases left unmatched: 4.

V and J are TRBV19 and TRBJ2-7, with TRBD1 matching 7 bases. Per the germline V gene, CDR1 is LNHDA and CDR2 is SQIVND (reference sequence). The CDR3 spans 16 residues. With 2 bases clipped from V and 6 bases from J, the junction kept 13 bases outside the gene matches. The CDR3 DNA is TGTGCCAGTAGTATAATTGAGAGGGACAGAAAACCCGAGCAGTACTTC. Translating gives CASSIIERDRKPEQYF.

The CDR3 loop reads CAVKGQTIARAFF. CDR3 nucleotides: TGTGCCGTTAAAGGGCAGACCATAGCGCGAGCTTTCTTT. V gene TRBV6-5 combines with J gene TRBJ1-1; D remains unclear. The CDR3 consists of 13 residues. Trimming removed 11 bases at V and 10 bases at J, with 23 bases between. Germline CDR1 reads MNHEY; CDR2 reads SVGAGI.

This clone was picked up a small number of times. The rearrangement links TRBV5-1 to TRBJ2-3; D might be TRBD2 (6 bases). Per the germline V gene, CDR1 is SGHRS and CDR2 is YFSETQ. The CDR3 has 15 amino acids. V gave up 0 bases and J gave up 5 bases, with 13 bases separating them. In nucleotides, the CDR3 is TGCGCCAGCAGCTTGGTTACGGGAGTGGGAGATACGCAGTATTTT. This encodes CASSLVTGVGDTQYF.

DNA of the CDR3: TGTGCCAGCAGCCTGGACAGGGGGGGGGAGCAGTACTTC. Its protein product is CASSLDRGGEQYF. The rearrangement uses TRBV5-4 and TRBJ2-7; the match to TRBD1 covers 10 bases. This CDR3 contains 13 residues. Germline CDR1 SGHNT, CDR2 YYREEE (reference sequence). The ends lost 4 bases at V and 7 bases at J; junction bases unmatched: 5.

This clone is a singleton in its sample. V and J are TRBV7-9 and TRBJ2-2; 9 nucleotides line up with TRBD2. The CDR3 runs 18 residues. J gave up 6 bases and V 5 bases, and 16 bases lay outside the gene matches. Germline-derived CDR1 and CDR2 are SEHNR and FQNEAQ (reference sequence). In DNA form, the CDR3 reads TGTGCCAGCAGCCCCGCGGTGATCTGGCGGGAGGGCCCCGGGGAGCTGTTTTTT. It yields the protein CASSPAVIWREGPGELFF.

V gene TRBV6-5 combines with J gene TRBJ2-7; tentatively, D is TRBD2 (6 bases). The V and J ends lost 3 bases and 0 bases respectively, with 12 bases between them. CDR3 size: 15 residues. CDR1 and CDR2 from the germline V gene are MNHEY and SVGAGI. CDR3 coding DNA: TGTGCCAGCAGTTATCAAGGACTATCCTCCTACGAGCAGTACTTC. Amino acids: CASSYQGLSSYEQYF.

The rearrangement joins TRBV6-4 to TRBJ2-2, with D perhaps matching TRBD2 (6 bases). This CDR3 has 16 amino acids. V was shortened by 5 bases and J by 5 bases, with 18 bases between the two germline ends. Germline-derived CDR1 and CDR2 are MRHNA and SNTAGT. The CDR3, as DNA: TGTGCCAGCAGTCGAGGCCGGGACTTAACGACCGGGGAGCTGTTTTTT. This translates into CASSRGRDLTTGELFF.

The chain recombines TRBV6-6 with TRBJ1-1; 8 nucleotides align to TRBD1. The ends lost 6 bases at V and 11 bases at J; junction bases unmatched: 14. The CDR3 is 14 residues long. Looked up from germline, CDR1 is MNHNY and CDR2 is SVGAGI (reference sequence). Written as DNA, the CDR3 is TGTGCCAGCAGCGGATTGGCAGGGGGCAATGCGGCTTTCTTT. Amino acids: CASSGLAGGNAAFF.

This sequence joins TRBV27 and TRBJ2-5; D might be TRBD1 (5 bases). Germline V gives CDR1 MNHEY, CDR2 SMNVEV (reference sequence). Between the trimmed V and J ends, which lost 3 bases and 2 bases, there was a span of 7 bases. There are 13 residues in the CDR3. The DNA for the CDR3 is TGTGCCAGCAGTTTCCACAGGCAAGAGACCCAGTACTTC. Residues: CASSFHRQETQYF.

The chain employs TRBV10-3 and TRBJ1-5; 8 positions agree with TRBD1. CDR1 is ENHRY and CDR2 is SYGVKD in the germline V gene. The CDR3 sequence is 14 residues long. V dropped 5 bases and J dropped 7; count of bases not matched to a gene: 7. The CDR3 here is CAISPTGDAQPQHF. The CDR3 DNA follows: TGTGCCATCAGTCCGACAGGGGACGCGCAGCCCCAGCATTTT.

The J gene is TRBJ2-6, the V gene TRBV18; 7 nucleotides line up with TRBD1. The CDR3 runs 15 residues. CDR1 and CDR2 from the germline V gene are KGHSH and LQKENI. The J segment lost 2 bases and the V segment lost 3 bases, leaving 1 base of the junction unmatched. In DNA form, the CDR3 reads TGTGCCAGCTCACCCCAGGGGGCTGGGGCCAACGTCCTGACTTTC. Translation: CASSPQGAGANVLTF.

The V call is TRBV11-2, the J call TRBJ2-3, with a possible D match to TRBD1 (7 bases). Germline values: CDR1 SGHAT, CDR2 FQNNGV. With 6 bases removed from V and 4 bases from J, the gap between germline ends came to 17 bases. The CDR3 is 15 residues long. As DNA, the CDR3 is TGTGCCAGCAGTCCCCGACAGGGAGGCCCAGATACGCAGTATTTT. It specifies CASSPRQGGPDTQYF.

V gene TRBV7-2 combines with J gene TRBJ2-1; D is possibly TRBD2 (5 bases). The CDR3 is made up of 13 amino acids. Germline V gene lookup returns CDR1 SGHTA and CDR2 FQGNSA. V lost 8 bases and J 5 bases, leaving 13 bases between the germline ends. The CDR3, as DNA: TGTGCCAGCGGGGTCACTAGGGACAATGAGCAGTTCTTC. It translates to CASGVTRDNEQFF.

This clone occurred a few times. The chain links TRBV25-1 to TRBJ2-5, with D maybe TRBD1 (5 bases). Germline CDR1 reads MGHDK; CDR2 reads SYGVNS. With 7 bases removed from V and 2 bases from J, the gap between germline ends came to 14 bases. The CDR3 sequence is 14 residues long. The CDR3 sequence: CASTVGLGQETQYF. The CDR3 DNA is TGTGCCAGCACCGTGGGGCTGGGACAAGAGACCCAGTACTTC. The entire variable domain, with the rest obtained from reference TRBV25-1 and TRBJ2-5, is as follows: EADIYQTPRYLVIGTGKKITLECSQTMGHDKMYWYQQDPGMELHLIHYSYGVNSTEKGDLSSESTVSRIRTEHFPLTLESARPSHTSQYLCASTVGLGQETQYFGPGTRLLVL.